Listed below are T cell receptor beta chains from one sample, sequenced in a study of blood T cell repertoires in COVID-19. Method: immunoSEQ multiplex PCR; TCRdb's copy keeps in-frame clones and lacks some. There are about 410,000 clones in the sample; approximately 89% occur only once, and about 1.6% lies in the top ten. Sequencing was done on a sample of peripheral blood. All receptors derive from a woman in her thirties or forties with COVID-19, enrolled during active disease. The CDR3 runs from the conserved cysteine through the conserved F or W. D genes are given only for firm matches. Part of the rows lack a size; the others show once, few, many or a class for expanded clones.

clone size	J gene	V gene	D gene	CDR3 DNA	CDR3 protein
.	TRBJ2-3	TRBV6-2/TRBV6-3	TRBD2	TGTGCCAGCAGTTATTGGGAGGAGCGGGAGAGGGCAGATACGCAGTATTTT	CASSYWEERERADTQYF
.	TRBJ1-4	TRBV5-1	.	TGCGCCAGCAGCTCAGGGGTGGCTAATGAAAAACTGTTTTTT	CASSSGVANEKLFF
.	TRBJ2-1	TRBV27	.	TGTGCCAGCAGTGCGACTCCAAGACTAGACGAGACCTACAATGAGCAGTTCTTC	CASSATPRLDETYNEQFF
.	TRBJ1-5	TRBV7-9	TRBD1	TGTGCCAGCAGCTATGGACAGGGAGGTCAGCCCCAGCATTTT	CASSYGQGGQPQHF
.	TRBJ1-2	TRBV4-3	.	TGCGCCAGCAGCCAAGATGTCAGTCCTGCGGCATTTGGCTACACCTTC	CASSQDVSPAAFGYTF
.	TRBJ1-1	TRBV7-8	TRBD1	TGTGCCAGCAGCTCTATGACAGGGGGGAACACTGAAGCTTTCTTT	CASSSMTGGNTEAFF
.	TRBJ2-6	TRBV27	TRBD1	TGTGCCAGCACCAACAGGGGGGATGGGGCCAACGTCCTGACTTTC	CASTNRGDGANVLTF
.	TRBJ1-1	TRBV28	.	TGTGCCAGCACCCCGCTACAGTTGAACACTGAAGCTTTCTTT	CASTPLQLNTEAFF
.	TRBJ2-5	TRBV24-1	.	TGTGCCACCAGTGGCGGGGACAGTGCGGACGTCGGGACCCAGTACTTC	CATSGGDSADVGTQYF
.	TRBJ1-4	TRBV11-2	.	TGTGCCAGCAGCCCCCATTCCCTCAGGGGAAGAGGGCTTAATGAAAAACTGTTTTTT	CASSPHSLRGRGLNEKLFF
.	TRBJ1-1	TRBV4-2	TRBD1	TGTGCCAGCAGCCAAGGGACAGGGATGAACACTGAAGCTTTCTTT	CASSQGTGMNTEAFF
.	TRBJ1-4	TRBV28	.	TGTGCCAGCAGTTTAGGCGGGGGGAACAGTCGTGAAAAACTGTTTTTT	CASSLGGGNSREKLFF
.	TRBJ2-1	TRBV18	.	TGTGCCAGCTCACCAATCAGACAGTCAAACAATGAGCAGTTCTTC	CASSPIRQSNNEQFF
.	TRBJ1-1	TRBV7-2	.	TGTGCCAGCAGCCTGAAGCTCGGTAACACTGAAGCTTTCTTT	CASSLKLGNTEAFF
.	TRBJ2-7	TRBV2	TRBD2	TGTGCCAGCAGGAGATCTAGCGGGAGCTCCTACGAGCAGTACTTC	CASRRSSGSSYEQYF
once	TRBJ2-4	TRBV5-1	.	TGCGCCAGCAGCCCCCAGGTGGTAGCCAAAAACATTCAGTACTTC	CASSPQVVAKNIQYF
.	TRBJ1-1	TRBV5-4	.	TGTGCCAGCAGCCATACCCCGGTCGAAGGGAGAGCTTTCTTT	CASSHTPVEGRAFF
.	TRBJ1-4	TRBV11-2	TRBD1	TGTGCCAGCAGTCTGACAGGGGCGGATGAAAAACTGTTTTTT	CASSLTGADEKLFF
.	TRBJ2-3	TRBV25-1	TRBD1	TGTGCCAGCAGCGGACAGGGGACAGATACGCAGTATTTT	CASSGQGTDTQYF
once	TRBJ2-1	TRBV6-4	TRBD2	TGTGCCAGCAGTGCCCTAAGCGGGAGGGCCTTCAATGAGCAGTTCTTC	CASSALSGRAFNEQFF
.	TRBJ2-2	TRBV15	TRBD2	TGTGCCACCGGGAAGCGGGGGACTAACACCGGGGAGCTGTTTTTT	CATGKRGTNTGELFF
.	TRBJ1-3	TRBV2	.	TGTGCCAGCGGCGGGGAGGGCAGCTTAACTGGAAACACCATATATTTT	CASGGEGSLTGNTIYF
.	TRBJ2-2	TRBV11-3	TRBD2	TGTGCCAGCAGCCGATCTAGTTTAGCGGGGTCGAACACCGGGGAGCTGTTTTTT	CASSRSSLAGSNTGELFF
few	TRBJ2-7	TRBV7-9	TRBD1	TGTGCCAGCAGCCCTCGGGACAGGCCGGCCTACGAGCAGTACTTC	CASSPRDRPAYEQYF
.	TRBJ1-2	TRBV19	TRBD1	TGTGCCAGTAGGGCTCAGGGGGACTATGGCTACACCTTC	CASRAQGDYGYTF
.	TRBJ1-2	TRBV30	TRBD1	TGTGCCTGGAGTGTACTGGGACAGGGGGCGGCCGGCTACACCTTC	CAWSVLGQGAAGYTF
.	TRBJ1-2	TRBV24-1	TRBD1	TGTGCCACCAGTGATTTTATGAGGAGACAGGGATCTAGGGGCTACACCTTC	CATSDFMRRQGSRGYTF
few	TRBJ1-2	TRBV6-5	TRBD1	TGTGCCAGCGGATCCGGGACAGACGGGTCTGGCTACACCTTC	CASGSGTDGSGYTF
.	TRBJ2-1	TRBV27	TRBD2	TGTGCCAGCAGTCTCAGACTAGCGGGGGCCAACAATGAGCAGTTCTTC	CASSLRLAGANNEQFF
.	TRBJ1-6	TRBV5-6	.	TGTGCCAGCAGCTTGGGGCCGGGAAATAATTCACCCCTCCACTTT	CASSLGPGNNSPLHF
.	TRBJ2-3	TRBV7-2	TRBD2	TGTGCCAGCTTAGCGGGCACCACAGATACGCAGTATTTT	CASLAGTTDTQYF
few	TRBJ1-5	TRBV7-9	TRBD1	TGTGCCAGCAGCCAATCGGACAGGGAGAATCAGCCCCAGCATTTT	CASSQSDRENQPQHF
.	TRBJ2-5	TRBV28	.	TGTGCCAGCAGCTCGTGGGGGGAAGAGACCCAGTACTTC	CASSSWGEETQYF
.	TRBJ2-7	TRBV29-1	.	TGCAGCGCCGTAGGACAGCGAAACTACGAGCAGTACTTC	CSAVGQRNYEQYF
.	TRBJ2-2	TRBV7-2	TRBD1	TGTGCCAGCAGCCTTCAGGGGGCGAACACCGGGGAGCTGTTTTTT	CASSLQGANTGELFF
.	TRBJ2-1	TRBV27	.	TGTGCCAGCAGAATTAGCGGTGCCTACAATGAGCAGTTCTTC	CASRISGAYNEQFF
.	TRBJ2-7	TRBV28	.	TGTGCCAGCAGTTTTGCTGACAGGATTAACTCCTACGAGCAGTACTTC	CASSFADRINSYEQYF
.	TRBJ2-5	TRBV5-1	.	TGCGCCAGCAGCTTGTTTTCCGCGGAGACCCAGTACTTC	CASSLFSAETQYF
.	TRBJ1-6	TRBV19	TRBD1	TGTGCCAGTAGGGATCCCGGGACAGGTTATTCACCCCTCCACTTT	CASRDPGTGYSPLHF
.	TRBJ2-5	TRBV28	.	TGTGCCAGCAGTCAAATACCGTACACAGAGACCCAGTACTTC	CASSQIPYTETQYF
.	TRBJ2-7	TRBV5-4	.	TGTGCCAGCAGCTCCCAGACAGGAGGCTCCTACGAGCAGTACTTC	CASSSQTGGSYEQYF
.	TRBJ2-3	TRBV5-1	.	TGCGCCAGCACTATCCAGGGGTCAGATACGCAGTATTTT	CASTIQGSDTQYF
.	TRBJ1-1	TRBV5-1	TRBD1	TGCGCCAGCAGCAGACGTCCCGGGACAGGGTCGGGCACTGAAGCTTTCTTT	CASSRRPGTGSGTEAFF
once	TRBJ2-7	TRBV6-5	.	TGTGCCAGCAGGATTCAGGGACACTCCTACGAGCAGTACTTC	CASRIQGHSYEQYF
.	TRBJ1-2	TRBV29-1	TRBD1	TGCAGCGTCCTGGGACAGGGGGCGGACTATGGCTACACCTTC	CSVLGQGADYGYTF
.	TRBJ1-5	TRBV18	.	TGTGCCAGCTCACCGAGCCTTAGCAATCAGCCCCAGCATTTT	CASSPSLSNQPQHF
few	TRBJ2-7	TRBV4-2	.	TGTGCCAGCAGCCAAGAGGCCCGGAGGGCCTACGAGCAGTACTTC	CASSQEARRAYEQYF
once	TRBJ2-7	TRBV28	.	TGTGCCAGCAGTTTATTGGGGCTCGAGCAGTACTTC	CASSLLGLEQYF
.	TRBJ2-7	TRBV28	TRBD2	TGTGCCAGCAGTTTGTCTAGCGGGAGGGCCTTCGACGAGCAGTACTTC	CASSLSSGRAFDEQYF
.	TRBJ1-3	TRBV6-5	.	TGTGCCAGCAGCACAGGTTCCTCTGGAAACACCATATATTTT	CASSTGSSGNTIYF
.	TRBJ2-5	TRBV2	.	TGTGCCAGCAGTGCCAGCGGGGAGACCCAGTACTTC	CASSASGETQYF
.	TRBJ1-3	TRBV7-9	.	TGTGCCAGCGGCGAACAGATCTCTGGAAACACCATATATTTT	CASGEQISGNTIYF
.	TRBJ1-2	TRBV28	.	TGTGCCAGCAGCACAGCGACAGTTCACTATGGCTACACCTTC	CASSTATVHYGYTF
.	TRBJ1-5	TRBV5-1	.	TGCGCCAGCAGCCTGGATTGGGGCCCCGGACGGCCCCAGCATTTT	CASSLDWGPGRPQHF
.	TRBJ1-2	TRBV6-1	TRBD1	TGTGCCAGCAGTGAAGGGACAGGGGTGGATGGCTACACCTTC	CASSEGTGVDGYTF
.	TRBJ2-1	TRBV7-2	TRBD2	TGTGCCAGCAGCTTAGTTCCTAGCGGGGGAACTGAGCAGTTCTTC	CASSLVPSGGTEQFF
.	TRBJ1-1	TRBV20-1	.	TGCAGTGCTAGAGATTATTCCGGAGCTTTCTTT	CSARDYSGAFF
.	TRBJ2-2	TRBV7-8	.	TGTGCCAGCAGCTTAGTCAGGGGAGATACCGGGGAGCTGTTTTTT	CASSLVRGDTGELFF
few	TRBJ2-3	TRBV7-3	TRBD2	TGTGCCAGCAGCTCCACGGGGGGGCCTACAGATACGCAGTATTTT	CASSSTGGPTDTQYF